This TCR beta chain is drawn from a study of T cells in tumors after PD-1 blockade. Method: immunoSEQ multiplex PCR; TCRdb's copy keeps in-frame clones and lacks some. The sample yields around 50,000 clones, roughly 84% seen once. Germline CDR1 LGHNA, CDR2 YNFKEQ. CDR3 length equals 16 residues. V lost 1 base, J lost 5 bases, and 16 bases lay in between. Genomic DNA template from tumor biopsies or peripheral blood, about 600 ng to 6,004 ng input. The V gene is TRBV4-2, the J gene TRBJ2-3, with D possibly TRBD1 on 7 matching bases. The receptor's source is a human donor with advanced basal cell or squamous cell carcinoma (not recorded which). Sample: PBMCs, taken before anti-PD-1 therapy. Here the CDR3 reads CASSQGAGTDRDTQYF. The CDR3 bases are TGTGCCAGCAGCCAAGGGGCGGGGACAGACAGAGATACGCAGTATTTT.